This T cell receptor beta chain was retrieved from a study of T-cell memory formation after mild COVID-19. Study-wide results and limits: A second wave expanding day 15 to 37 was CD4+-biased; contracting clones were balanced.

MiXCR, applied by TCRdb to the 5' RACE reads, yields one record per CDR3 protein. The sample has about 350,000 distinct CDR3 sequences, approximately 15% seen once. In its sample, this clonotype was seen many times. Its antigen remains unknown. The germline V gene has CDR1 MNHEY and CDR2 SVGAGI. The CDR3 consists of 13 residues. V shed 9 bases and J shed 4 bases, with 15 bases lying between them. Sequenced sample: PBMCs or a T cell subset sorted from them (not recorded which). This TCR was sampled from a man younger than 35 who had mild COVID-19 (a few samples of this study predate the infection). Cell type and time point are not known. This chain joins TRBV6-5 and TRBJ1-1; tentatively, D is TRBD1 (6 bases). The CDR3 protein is CASRQGFGTEAFF. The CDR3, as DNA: TGTGCCAGTCGGCAGGGGTTTGGCACTGAAGCTTTCTTT.